A selection of T cell receptor beta chains follows, all from one sample in a study of human T cells and chemical hapten exposure. TCRdb reprocessed the RACE reads with MiXCR, giving one entry per CDR3 protein. Of 30,000 to 40,000 distinct CDR3 sequences in the sample, 7.6% were seen once. The sequencing here drew on whole blood, taken in connection with sensitization to the hapten diphenylcyclopropenone (DPC). Source of these receptors: a woman aged 50 to 65 with alopecia areata. Some clones in this sample may be carry-over from other donors' samples. Both conserved end residues are part of each CDR3. The D gene is left open where the match is weak. Size values are once, few and many counts, or a class for expanded clones, and some rows have none.

V gene	J gene	clone size	D gene	CDR3 protein	CDR3 DNA
TRBV5-1	TRBJ2-7	few	-	CATQLSVGSSYEQYF	TGCGCCACCCAGCTTTCGGTAGGCAGCTCCTACGAGCAGTACTTC
TRBV29-1	TRBJ2-1	many	TRBD2	CSVGGTKGGRYEQFF	TGCAGCGTTGGAGGGACTAAAGGTGGGAGGTATGAGCAGTTCTTC
TRBV24-1	TRBJ1-2	few	-	CATSAPPRNYGYTF	TGTGCCACCAGCGCCCCCCCGAGAAACTATGGCTACACCTTC
TRBV4-3	TRBJ2-7	many	-	CASSQGWAVTGSYEQYF	TGCGCCAGCAGCCAAGGCTGGGCGGTTACCGGGAGCTACGAGCAGTACTTC
TRBV18	TRBJ1-3	many	TRBD1	CASSPDRGSGNTIYF	TGTGCCAGCTCACCGGACAGGGGGTCTGGAAACACCATATATTTT
TRBV30	TRBJ1-5	many	-	CAWSVGFLSNQPQHF	TGTGCCTGGAGTGTAGGATTTTTGAGCAATCAGCCCCAGCATTTT
TRBV18	TRBJ1-1	-	-	CASSPRGTNTEAFF	TGTGCCAGCTCGCCCAGGGGCACGAACACTGAAGCTTTCTTT
TRBV21-1	TRBJ2-6	few	-	CDLYKHRPSGANVLTF	TGTGACCTTTATAAGCATAGGCCCTCTGGGGCCAACGTCCTGACTTTC
TRBV6-6	TRBJ2-1	many	TRBD2	CASNGGTSYNEQFF	TGTGCCAGCAATGGAGGGACTAGCTACAATGAGCAGTTCTTC
TRBV5-1	TRBJ2-3	many	-	CASSLVGSGADTQYF	TGCGCCAGCAGCTTGGTGGGTAGCGGAGCAGATACGCAGTATTTT
TRBV6-5	TRBJ2-7	few	-	CASSSRDVSSYEQYF	TGTGCCAGCAGTTCAAGGGACGTAAGCTCCTACGAGCAGTACTTC
TRBV5-4	TRBJ2-1	many	TRBD2	CASSLEGERGDNEQFF	TGTGCCAGCAGCTTGGAAGGGGAGCGGGGGGACAATGAGCAGTTCTTC
TRBV29-1	TRBJ2-1	many	-	CSVEVSAARRFF	TGCAGCGTTGAAGTATCCGCGGCCCGGCGGTTCTTC
TRBV20-1	TRBJ2-1	-	-	CSADTYLNEQFF	TGCAGTGCGGATACATACCTCAATGAGCAGTTCTTC
TRBV7-2	TRBJ1-1	few	TRBD1	CASSPSWDRVTEAFF	TGTGCCAGCAGCCCCTCGTGGGACAGGGTCACTGAAGCTTTCTTT
TRBV30	TRBJ1-4	-	TRBD1	CAWSPRQGAREKLFF	TGTGCCTGGAGCCCCCGACAGGGGGCGCGTGAAAAACTGTTTTTT
TRBV6-2/TRBV6-3	TRBJ2-6	-	-	CASSPWTAFSGANVLTF	TGTGCCAGCAGTCCCTGGACAGCCTTCTCTGGGGCCAACGTCCTGACTTTC
TRBV11-1	TRBJ2-5	many	-	CASSFLARQTQYF	TGTGCCAGCAGCTTTCTAGCGAGACAGACCCAGTACTTC
TRBV7-2	TRBJ2-1	many	-	CASSLWAGDYNEQFF	TGTGCCAGCAGCTTATGGGCCGGAGACTACAATGAGCAGTTCTTC
TRBV4-3	TRBJ2-3	many	-	CASSQDRGKGDTQYF	TGCGCCAGCAGCCAAGATCGGGGGAAAGGAGATACGCAGTATTTT
TRBV19	TRBJ2-7	many	TRBD2	CASSPRTSGFYEQYF	TGTGCCAGTAGTCCCCGCACTAGCGGTTTTTACGAGCAGTACTTC
TRBV3-1	TRBJ2-1	many	-	CASSLAGYNEQFF	TGTGCCAGCAGTTTGGCAGGCTACAATGAGCAGTTCTTC
TRBV5-1	TRBJ2-1	many	-	CASTESSTHVYNEQFF	TGCGCCAGCACTGAGTCTTCGACCCACGTCTACAATGAGCAGTTCTTC
TRBV29-1	TRBJ2-1	many	TRBD2	CSVLRTSGRLRFF	TGCAGCGTTCTAAGAACTAGCGGGAGACTTCGGTTCTTC
TRBV29-1	TRBJ2-4	few	-	CSVAKGLAKNIQYF	TGCAGCGTTGCGAAGGGTCTAGCCAAAAACATTCAGTACTTC
TRBV4-3	TRBJ2-1	many	TRBD2	CASSQADPGLAEIREQFF	TGCGCCAGCAGCCAAGCGGACCCCGGACTAGCAGAAATAAGGGAGCAGTTCTTC
TRBV7-2	TRBJ1-6	many	-	CASSLVPGRDSPLHF	TGTGCCAGCAGCTTAGTCCCGGGGAGGGATTCACCCCTCCACTTT
TRBV7-6	TRBJ2-5	few	TRBD2	CASRIAGEETQYF	TGTGCCAGCAGGATAGCGGGGGAAGAGACCCAGTACTTC
TRBV29-1	TRBJ2-1	-	TRBD2	CSVTGTSLYNEQFF	TGCAGCGTCACCGGGACTAGCCTTTACAATGAGCAGTTCTTC
TRBV2	TRBJ1-6	many	-	CASREASSYNSPLHF	TGTGCCAGCAGGGAAGCGAGCTCCTATAATTCACCCCTCCACTTT
TRBV4-1	TRBJ2-2	few	-	CASSPPHTGELFF	TGCGCCAGCAGCCCCCCCCACACCGGGGAGCTGTTTTTT
TRBV20-1	TRBJ2-4	many	-	CSAGLASIQYF	TGCAGTGCTGGTCTAGCTTCTATTCAGTACTTC
TRBV12-3/TRBV12-4	TRBJ2-4	few	-	CASSSPSRGAKNIQYF	TGTGCCAGCAGTTCTCCTAGCAGGGGAGCCAAAAACATTCAGTACTTC
TRBV23-1	TRBJ2-3	few	TRBD1	CASSQDRGYRDTQYF	TGCGCCAGCAGTCAAGACAGGGGTTATCGGGATACGCAGTATTTT
TRBV20-1	TRBJ2-1	many	-	CSASAGHGYNEQFF	TGCAGTGCTAGCGCTGGGCACGGTTACAATGAGCAGTTCTTC
TRBV9	TRBJ2-3	-	-	CASSSIKHTDTQYF	TGTGCCAGCTCCTCCATAAAGCACACAGATACGCAGTATTTT
TRBV18	TRBJ2-7	many	TRBD1	CASSRTGGPHEQYF	TGTGCCAGCTCCCGGACAGGGGGTCCGCACGAGCAGTACTTC
TRBV7-6	TRBJ2-1	many	-	CASSLGGTGYNEQFF	TGTGCCAGCAGCTTAGGCGGGACTGGCTACAATGAGCAGTTCTTC
TRBV28	TRBJ2-4	many	-	CASKSTGIQYF	TGTGCCAGCAAATCAACAGGGATTCAGTACTTC
TRBV5-1	TRBJ2-7	many	-	CASSERESSYEQYF	TGCGCCAGCAGCGAAAGGGAGTCCTCCTACGAGCAGTACTTC